These 3 T cell receptor beta chains share one sample of origin, sequenced in a study of shared clonotypes between healthy human individuals. TCRdb's table, derived via immunoSEQ multiplex PCR, lists solely in-frame clones and lacks some. The sample shows about 600,000 clones, roughly 98% of them seen only once. Only CD45RO-negative cells positively selected for CCR7 counted as naive CD8 cells, so terminally differentiated effector memory CD45RA+ cells were excluded. Sequencing was performed on naive CD8+ T cells sorted from blood. All receptors derive from a man aged 25 to 45 in good health.

This chain uses TRBV25-1 with TRBJ2-5; TRBD1 aligns across 7 bases. CDR1 is MGHDK and CDR2 is SYGVNS in the germline V gene. The CDR3 consists of 17 residues. With V trimmed by 5 bases and J by 5 bases, 17 bases remained unmatched. In DNA, the CDR3 is TGTGCCAGCAGTCCCCGATTTACAGGGACAGCTGCGGAGACCCAGTACTTC. The encoded protein is CASSPRFTGTAAETQYF.

V and J are TRBV27 and TRBJ2-3, with a tentative D call TRBD2 (6 bases). Trimming left V 5 bases short and J 3 bases short, with 12 bases between. The V gene's germline CDR1 is MNHEY and CDR2 SMNVEV (reference sequence). The CDR3 loop spans 14 amino acids. The CDR3 loop is CASSPRDGTDTQYF. In DNA form, the CDR3 reads TGTGCCAGCAGTCCGCGGGATGGGACAGATACGCAGTATTTT.

The rearrangement links TRBV5-1 to TRBJ2-2; possibly TRBD1 for D (6 bases). This CDR3 spans 15 amino acids. V lost 4 bases, J lost 0 bases, and 10 bases lay in between. Germline V lookup: CDR1 SGHRS, CDR2 YFSETQ. The CDR3 DNA reads TGCGCCAGCAGCCGGGGACAAACGAACACCGGGGAGCTGTTTTTT. Residues: CASSRGQTNTGELFF.